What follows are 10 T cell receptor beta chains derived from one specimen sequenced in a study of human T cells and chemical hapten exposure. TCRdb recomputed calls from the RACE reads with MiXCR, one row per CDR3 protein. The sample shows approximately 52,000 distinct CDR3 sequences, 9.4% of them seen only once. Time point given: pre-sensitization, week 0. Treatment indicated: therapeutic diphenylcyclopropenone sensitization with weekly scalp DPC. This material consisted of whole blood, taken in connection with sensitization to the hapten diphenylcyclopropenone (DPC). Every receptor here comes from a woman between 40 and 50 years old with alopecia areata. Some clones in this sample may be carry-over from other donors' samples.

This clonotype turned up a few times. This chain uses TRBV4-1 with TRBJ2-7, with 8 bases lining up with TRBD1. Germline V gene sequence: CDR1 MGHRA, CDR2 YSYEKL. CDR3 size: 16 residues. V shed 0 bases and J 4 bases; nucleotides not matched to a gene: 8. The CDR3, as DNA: TGCGCCAGCAGCCAAGAATCGGCAGGGGGCGGATACGAGCAGTACTTC. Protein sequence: CASSQESAGGGYEQYF.

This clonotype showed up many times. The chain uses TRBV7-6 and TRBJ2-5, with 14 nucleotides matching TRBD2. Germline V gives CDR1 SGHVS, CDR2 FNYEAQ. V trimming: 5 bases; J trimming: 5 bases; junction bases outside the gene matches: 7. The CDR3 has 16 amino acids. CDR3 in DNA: TGTGCCAGCAGCCGGACTAGCGGGGGGCGGTTGGAGACCCAGTACTTC. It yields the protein CASSRTSGGRLETQYF.

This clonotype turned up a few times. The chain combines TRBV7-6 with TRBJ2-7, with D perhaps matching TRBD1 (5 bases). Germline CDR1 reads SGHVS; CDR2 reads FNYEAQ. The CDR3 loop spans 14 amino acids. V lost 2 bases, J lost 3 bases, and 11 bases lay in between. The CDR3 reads CASSLSDRDYEQYF. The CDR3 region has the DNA TGTGCCAGCAGCTTAAGTGACAGAGACTACGAGCAGTACTTC. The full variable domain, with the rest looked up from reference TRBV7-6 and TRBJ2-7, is GAGVSQSPRYKVTKRGQDVALRCDPISGHVSLYWYRQALGQGPEFLTYFNYEAQQDKSGLPNDRFSAERPEGSISTLTIQRTEQRDSAMYRCASSLSDRDYEQYFGPGTRLTVT.

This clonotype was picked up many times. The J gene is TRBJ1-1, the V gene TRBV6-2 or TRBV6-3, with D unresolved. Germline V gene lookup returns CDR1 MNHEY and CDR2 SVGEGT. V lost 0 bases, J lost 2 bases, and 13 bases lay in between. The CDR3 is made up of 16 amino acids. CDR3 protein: CASSYSRSAGNTEAFF. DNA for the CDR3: TGTGCCAGCAGTTACTCTCGGTCGGCGGGAAACACTGAAGCTTTCTTT.

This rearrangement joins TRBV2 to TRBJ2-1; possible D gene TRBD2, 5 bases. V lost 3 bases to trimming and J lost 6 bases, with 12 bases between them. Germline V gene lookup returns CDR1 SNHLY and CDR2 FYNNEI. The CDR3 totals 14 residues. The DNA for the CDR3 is TGTGCCAGCAGTGAGGACTCCATAGGCAATGAGCAGTTCTTC. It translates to CASSEDSIGNEQFF.

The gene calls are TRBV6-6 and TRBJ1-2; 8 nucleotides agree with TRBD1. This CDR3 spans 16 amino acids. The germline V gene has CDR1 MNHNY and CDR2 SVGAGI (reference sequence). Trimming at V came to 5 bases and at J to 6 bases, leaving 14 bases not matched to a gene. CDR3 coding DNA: TGTGCCAGCAGTAGCCAAGTAACCCAGGGGGCTGATGGCTACACCTTC. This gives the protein CASSSQVTQGADGYTF.

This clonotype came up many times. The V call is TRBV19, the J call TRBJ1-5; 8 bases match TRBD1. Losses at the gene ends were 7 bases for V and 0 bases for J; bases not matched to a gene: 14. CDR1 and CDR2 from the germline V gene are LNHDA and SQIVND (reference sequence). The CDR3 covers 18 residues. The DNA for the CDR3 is TGTGCCAGTACCCCATTCTTCCAGGGGGCCGGTAGCAATCAGCCCCAGCATTTT. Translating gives CASTPFFQGAGSNQPQHF.

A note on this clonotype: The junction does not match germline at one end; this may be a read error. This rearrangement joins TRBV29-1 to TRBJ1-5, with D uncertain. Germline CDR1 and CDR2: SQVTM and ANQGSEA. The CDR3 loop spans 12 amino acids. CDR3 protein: CSVEEPNQPQHF. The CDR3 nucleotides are TGCAGCGTGGAAGAACCCAATCAGCCCCAGCATTTT. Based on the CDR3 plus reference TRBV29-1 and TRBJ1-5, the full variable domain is SAVISQKPSRDICQRGTSLTIQCQVDSQVTMMFWYRQQPGQSLTLIATANQGSEATYESGFVIDKFPISRPNLTFSTLTVSNMSPEDSSIYLCSVEEPNQPQHFGDGTRLSIL.

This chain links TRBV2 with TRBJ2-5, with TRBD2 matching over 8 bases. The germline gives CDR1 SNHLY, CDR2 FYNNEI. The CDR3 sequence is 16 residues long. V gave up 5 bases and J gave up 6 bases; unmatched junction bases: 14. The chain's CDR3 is CASSQSSAGGAKTQYF. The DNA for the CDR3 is TGTGCCAGCAGTCAATCCTCGGCGGGGGGAGCGAAGACCCAGTACTTC.

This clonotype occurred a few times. The CDR3 is CASSPGDRANEKLFF. The CDR3 nucleotides are TGCGCCAGCAGCCCGGGGGACAGGGCTAATGAAAAACTGTTTTTT. The J gene is TRBJ1-4, the V gene TRBV4-1, with 9 bases aligning to TRBD1. CDR1 and CDR2 from the germline V gene are MGHRA and YSYEKL. V lost 4 bases to trimming and J lost 3 bases; unmatched junction nucleotides: 3. The CDR3 is 15 residues long.